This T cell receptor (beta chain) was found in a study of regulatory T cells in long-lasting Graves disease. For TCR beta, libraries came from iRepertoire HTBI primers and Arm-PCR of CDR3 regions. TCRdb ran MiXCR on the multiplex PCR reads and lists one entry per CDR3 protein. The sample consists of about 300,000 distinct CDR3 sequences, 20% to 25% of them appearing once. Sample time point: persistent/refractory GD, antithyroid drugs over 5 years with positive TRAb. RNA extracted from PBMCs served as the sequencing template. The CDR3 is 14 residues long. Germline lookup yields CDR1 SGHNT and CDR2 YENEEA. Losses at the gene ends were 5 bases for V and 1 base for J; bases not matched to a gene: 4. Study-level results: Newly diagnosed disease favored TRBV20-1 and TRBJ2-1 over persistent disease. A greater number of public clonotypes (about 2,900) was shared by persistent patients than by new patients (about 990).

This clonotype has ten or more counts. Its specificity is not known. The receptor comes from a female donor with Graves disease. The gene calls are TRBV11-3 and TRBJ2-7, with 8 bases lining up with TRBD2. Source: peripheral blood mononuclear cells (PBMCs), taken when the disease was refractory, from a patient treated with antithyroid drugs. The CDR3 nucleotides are TGTGCCAGCAGCCCCGGGGGGGAGTCCTACGAGCAGTACTTC. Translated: CASSPGGESYEQYF.